Below, 17 T cell receptor beta chains from the same sample are listed, as sequenced in a study of blood T cell repertoires in COVID-19. Produced via immunoSEQ multiplex PCR; TCRdb's table is partial and in-frame only. The table includes about 260,000 clones, around 86% detected once. The sample comprised peripheral blood. All receptors derive from a woman in her forties who had recovered from COVID-19.

The chain recombines TRBV9 with TRBJ2-3, with D perhaps matching TRBD2 (7 bases). The germline V gene has CDR1 SGDLS and CDR2 YYNGEE. The CDR3 is 17 residues long. V lost 4 bases and J lost 11, with 29 bases in between. The CDR3 is CASSPKGGGFSGAGQYF. The DNA for the CDR3 is TGTGCCAGCAGCCCCAAAGGGGGGGGCTTTTCGGGAGCAGGGCAGTATTTT.

CDR3 sequence: CASSPTGDTEAFF. DNA of the CDR3: TGTGCCAGCAGTCCGACAGGGGACACTGAAGCTTTCTTT. The chain is built from TRBV6-5 and TRBJ1-1, with 8 bases lining up with TRBD1. The CDR3 has 13 residues. Germline-derived CDR1 and CDR2 are MNHEY and SVGAGI. J lost 3 bases, V lost 5 bases, and 2 bases had no gene match.

The chain joins TRBV9 to TRBJ1-2; a possible D gene is TRBD1 (5 bases). Trimming removed 4 bases at V and 2 bases at J, with 15 bases between. CDR3 size: 15 residues. Per germline, CDR1 SGDLS and CDR2 YYNGEE. The CDR3 region has the DNA TGTGCCAGCAGCCCCCAAGGGGCAATAAACTATGGCTACACCTTC. Translating it yields CASSPQGAINYGYTF.

The table lists this clone with a count of one. The V gene is TRBV19, the J gene TRBJ1-2; D is unresolved. The ends were cut back, 1 base at V and 0 bases at J, with 6 bases in the middle. CDR1 is LNHDA and CDR2 is SQIVND in the germline V gene (reference sequence). There are 14 residues in the CDR3. CDR3 in DNA: TGTGCCAGTAGTATAGTGAGGGCTAACTATGGCTACACCTTC. Translation gives CASSIVRANYGYTF.

To note about this clone: Other DNA sequences in this sample translate to the same CDR3. The V and J genes are TRBV19 and TRBJ1-1, with a tentative D call TRBD1 (6 bases). The CDR3 has 14 amino acids. Trimming removed 3 bases at V and 3 bases at J, with 11 bases between. Germline assignment: CDR1 LNHDA and CDR2 SQIVND (reference sequence). The CDR3 region is CASSIGQGYTEAFF. The CDR3 region has the DNA TGTGCCAGTAGTATTGGTCAGGGGTACACTGAAGCTTTCTTT.

This clone was recorded only once. This chain joins TRBV9 and TRBJ2-3; 7 bases line up with TRBD1. Germline assignment: CDR1 SGDLS and CDR2 YYNGEE. The CDR3 length is 16 residues. After removal of 0 bases from V and 2 bases from J, the junction contained 6 bases not matched to a gene. The CDR3 region has the DNA TGTGCCAGCAGCGTAGGTTGGAAGGGGGCCACAGATACGCAGTATTTT. Amino acids: CASSVGWKGATDTQYF.

The chain couples TRBV11-2 to TRBJ1-2; D is possibly TRBD1 (6 bases). This CDR3 has 15 residues. V shed 5 bases and J shed 2 bases, with 15 bases lying between them. Looked up from germline, CDR1 is SGHAT and CDR2 is FQNNGV. CDR3 protein: CASSPPRGGNYGYTF. In DNA form, the CDR3 reads TGTGCCAGCAGCCCCCCAAGAGGGGGAAACTATGGCTACACCTTC.

This chain uses TRBV10-1 with TRBJ1-2; unclear D gene. This CDR3 region has 17 residues. Germline V gives CDR1 WNHNN, CDR2 SYGVQD (reference sequence). The ends were cut back, 7 bases at V and 3 bases at J, with 24 bases in the middle. This CDR3 reads CASINGRERWVDYGYTF. The CDR3 region has the DNA TGCGCCAGCATTAATGGGAGGGAACGGTGGGTCGACTATGGCTACACCTTC.

This clone has a single count. V gene TRBV3-1 (or the pseudogene TRBV3-2) combines with J gene TRBJ2-7; D call uncertain. The CDR3 consists of 13 residues. Germline values: CDR1 LGHDT, CDR2 YNNKEL (reference sequence). The V and J ends lost 0 bases and 5 bases respectively, with 8 bases between them. The CDR3 DNA follows: TGTGCCAGCAGCCAAGAGAACAGAAACGAGCAGTACTTC. Amino acid sequence: CASSQENRNEQYF.

This chain links TRBV5-1 with TRBJ2-3; no clear D gene. The CDR3 runs to 12 residues. Germline V gene data show CDR1 as SGHRS and CDR2 as YFSETQ. With 3 bases removed from V and 6 bases from J, the gap between germline ends came to 8 bases. Here the CDR3 DNA reads TGCGCCAGCAGCTCCGTACGGGATACGCAGTATTTT. Translating it yields CASSSVRDTQYF.

The chain couples TRBV6-2 or TRBV6-3 to TRBJ1-2; D gene uncertain. The V gene lost 2 bases and the J gene lost 2 bases, with 9 bases spanning the gap. The CDR3 totals 14 residues. Germline V lookup: CDR1 MNHEY, CDR2 SVGEGT. Here the CDR3 reads CASSYGETNYGYTF. CDR3 sequence (DNA): TGTGCCAGCAGTTACGGGGAGACGAACTATGGCTACACCTTC.

Only one count was recorded for this clone. The J gene is TRBJ2-1, the V gene TRBV11-2; 8 nucleotides line up with TRBD1. Germline CDR1 and CDR2: SGHAT and FQNNGV. V gave up 2 bases and J gave up 1 base; unmatched junction bases: 7. This CDR3 spans 17 amino acids. CDR3 in amino acids: CASSLHPGQVSYNEQFF. CDR3 bases: TGTGCCAGCAGCTTACACCCGGGACAGGTATCCTACAATGAGCAGTTCTTC.

The chain has TRBV2 and TRBJ1-5, with a tentative D call TRBD1 (6 bases). This CDR3 is built from 15 residues. Germline V gives CDR1 SNHLY, CDR2 FYNNEI. V was pared by 2 bases and J by 7 bases, with 15 bases between. The CDR3 nucleotides read TGTGCCAGCAGTGAACAGGGGCCTTCGGGGCAGCCCCAGCATTTT. It is translated as CASSEQGPSGQPQHF. Supplemented by reference TRBV2 and TRBJ1-5, the full variable domain reads EPEVTQTPSHQVTQMGQEVILRCVPISNHLYFYWYRQILGQKVEFLVSFYNNEISEKSEIFDDQFSVERPDGSNFTLKIRSTKLEDSAMYFCASSEQGPSGQPQHFGDGTRLSIL.

This clone was observed a few times. J is TRBJ2-2 and V is TRBV10-2, with D unclear. Germline lookup yields CDR1 WSHSY and CDR2 SAAADI. This CDR3 is 15 amino acids long. Trimming removed 2 bases from V and 0 bases from J, with 7 bases in between. The CDR3 DNA sequence: TGCGCCAGCAGTGAGACGAGTCCGAACACCGGGGAGCTGTTTTTT. Translation: CASSETSPNTGELFF.

This chain joins TRBV12-3 or TRBV12-4 and TRBJ1-2; TRBD1 aligns across 7 bases. CDR3 length equals 13 residues. The V gene end was trimmed by 6 bases and the J gene end by 6 bases; junction bases not matched to a gene: 7. This CDR3 reads CASRTTGTNGYTF. In DNA, the CDR3 is TGTGCCAGCAGGACGACAGGGACAAATGGCTACACCTTC.

The genes are TRBV10-3 and TRBJ1-1, with D perhaps matching TRBD1 (5 bases). CDR1 and CDR2 from the germline V gene are ENHRY and SYGVKD. The ends were cut back, 6 bases at V and 0 bases at J, with 8 bases in the middle. The CDR3 runs 13 residues. The CDR3 loop is CAIRVRVNTEAFF. CDR3 coding DNA: TGTGCCATCAGAGTCAGGGTGAACACTGAAGCTTTCTTT.

The rearrangement links TRBV6-2 or TRBV6-3 to TRBJ1-2; the D gene is possibly TRBD1 (5 bases). This CDR3 is built from 13 residues. Per the germline V gene, CDR1 is MNHEY and CDR2 is SVGEGT. Trimming pared 6 bases from V and 7 bases from J, leaving 15 bases between. The CDR3 sequence: CASSPVRAGGYTF. CDR3 DNA sequence: TGTGCCAGCAGCCCCGTCAGGGCAGGTGGCTACACCTTC.